These T cell receptor beta chains were read from a single sample in a study of shared clonotypes between healthy human individuals. Here immunoSEQ multiplex PCR was the method, and the copy in TCRdb shows in-frame clones only, minus some. Of about 580,000 clones in the sample, more than 95% were seen once. The sample was naive CD8+ T cells sorted from blood. The source is a man between 25 and 39 years old in good health. The CDR3 runs from the conserved cysteine through the conserved F or W. A D gene is named only where the DNA matches it firmly.

V,J,D,CDR3
TRBV7-9,TRBJ1-4,TRBD1,CASSNDRTGIEKLFF
TRBV6-6,TRBJ1-5,.,CASSYPPNQPQHF
TRBV6-1,TRBJ2-1,TRBD2,CASSERGTSPLDEQFF
TRBV5-6,TRBJ1-2,.,CASSLDLLRATDYGYTF
TRBV27,TRBJ2-3,.,CASSLRAWDPQQYF
TRBV29-1,TRBJ2-2,.,CSVAGISNTGELFF
TRBV14,TRBJ2-1,.,CASSEGRESYNEQFF
TRBV29-1,TRBJ1-2,.,CSVEAGRTYGYTF
TRBV11-2,TRBJ2-7,TRBD1,CASSLEVSGDRVYEQYF
TRBV15,TRBJ2-5,TRBD2,CATTSGTTYQETQYF
TRBV6-5,TRBJ1-1,TRBD1,CASRPQGAEAFF
TRBV5-1,TRBJ2-2,.,CASFSGGTGELFF
TRBV9,TRBJ2-1,TRBD1,CASSAETGRDEQFF
TRBV7-6,TRBJ2-7,.,CASSPASYEQYF
TRBV7-9,TRBJ2-1,.,CASSHFHENNEQFF
TRBV29-1,TRBJ2-7,TRBD1,CSVEEDRGGEQYF
TRBV27,TRBJ2-3,TRBD1,CASSADRGGTDTQYF
TRBV4-1,TRBJ1-2,.,CASSQEVTYGYTF
TRBV5-4,TRBJ2-7,.,CASSFRDPPYEQYF
TRBV9,TRBJ2-7,.,CASTPGSGEQYF
TRBV11-2,TRBJ1-6,.,CASSLAPGYNSPLHF
TRBV18,TRBJ2-7,.,CASSPNSYEQYF
TRBV29-1,TRBJ2-7,TRBD2,CSAMPETSYSGIYEQYF
TRBV19,TRBJ2-2,TRBD1,CASSITGGGTGELFF
TRBV14,TRBJ1-1,.,CASSQEVGYMNTEAFF
TRBV19,TRBJ2-7,.,CASSSRLTYEQYF
TRBV27,TRBJ2-1,.,CASSLLPSSYNEQFF
TRBV2,TRBJ1-1,.,CASSDQGGTEAFF
TRBV9,TRBJ2-5,TRBD2,CASSEKLRPSGSAETQYF
TRBV7-2,TRBJ1-1,.,CASSLVVGSVKTEAFF
TRBV5-1,TRBJ1-1,.,CASSLSPNPNTEAFF
TRBV30,TRBJ2-2,.,CAWRWLFEGPGGELFF
TRBV19,TRBJ2-7,.,CASSIQITHSYEQYF
TRBV14,TRBJ2-1,.,CASSRPLYPGQFF
TRBV5-1,TRBJ2-3,TRBD1,CASSVDRATTDTQYF
TRBV29-1,TRBJ2-3,TRBD1,CSARQGGSTDTQYF
TRBV7-9,TRBJ1-5,.,CASSSFGQMDQPQHF
TRBV7-9,TRBJ2-1,.,CASSLLGSEQFF
TRBV6-5,TRBJ2-1,TRBD2,CASSGTSSYNEQFF
TRBV7-2,TRBJ2-3,TRBD2,CASSSALSGVYTDTQYF
TRBV14,TRBJ2-7,.,CASSQGTYEQYF
TRBV7-9,TRBJ2-7,.,CASSPRDNYEQYF
TRBV7-9,TRBJ2-7,.,CASSREAYEQYF
TRBV27,TRBJ1-2,TRBD1,CASSLSGQGYYGYTF
TRBV28,TRBJ2-5,.,CASSYLGNQETQYF
TRBV7-6,TRBJ1-3,.,CASGLKAFSGNTIYF
TRBV15,TRBJ2-7,.,CATSSLTGVGYEQYF
TRBV27,TRBJ2-1,TRBD2,CASSLLSNRREPSSEQFF
TRBV2,TRBJ2-3,TRBD2,CASSPGTSGTDTQYF
TRBV15,TRBJ1-3,TRBD1,CATSRTGGTGTGAKENTIYF
TRBV6-6,TRBJ2-5,.,CASSYSVQRETQYF
TRBV20-1,TRBJ2-5,.,CSAVARETQYF
TRBV2,TRBJ1-5,.,CASSAAQGNQPQHF
TRBV9,TRBJ2-7,.,CASSPPMYEQYF
TRBV7-9,TRBJ2-1,.,CASSLDRSYNEQFF
TRBV18,TRBJ2-7,TRBD2,CASSPRWASGEQYF
TRBV27,TRBJ2-5,.,CASSDYRVQETQYF
TRBV9,TRBJ2-7,TRBD1,CASSGGQGRYEQYF
TRBV29-1,TRBJ2-1,TRBD2,CSVGGSGRTYNEQFF